This TCR beta chain is from a study of neurological immune-mediated disorders. Across the study: In a group of around 35 multiple sclerosis patients, roughly 31 had the relapsing-remitting type and 3 had the secondary progressive type. Study outcomes and limitations: The greatest TCR clonal expansion occurred in HTLV-1-associated myelopathy and the least in multiple sclerosis, which fell below healthy controls.

This clonotype was seen a few times. Its specificity is unknown. TCRdb re-called the 5' RACE reads with MiXCR, one entry per CDR3 protein. The table shows fewer than 90,000 distinct CDR3 sequences, with 4% to 6% occurring only once. The sample consisted of PBMCs. This receptor was taken from a man aged 18 to 29 with multiple sclerosis.

CDR3 bases: TGTGCCAGCAGCCCGGGGGACCCCACAGATACGCAGTATTTT. As protein: CASSPGDPTDTQYF. The V and J genes are TRBV9 and TRBJ2-3, with a tentative D call TRBD2 (6 bases). Germline V gene sequence: CDR1 SGDLS, CDR2 YYNGEE. This CDR3 is built from 14 residues. Trimming cost V 4 bases and J 2 bases, with 11 bases left between them. Supplemented by reference TRBV9 and TRBJ2-3, the full variable domain reads DSGVTQTPKHLITATGQRVTLRCSPRSGDLSVYWYQQSLDQGLQFLIQYYNGEERAKGNILERFSAQQFPDLHSELNLSSLELGDSALYFCASSPGDPTDTQYFGPGTRLTVL.